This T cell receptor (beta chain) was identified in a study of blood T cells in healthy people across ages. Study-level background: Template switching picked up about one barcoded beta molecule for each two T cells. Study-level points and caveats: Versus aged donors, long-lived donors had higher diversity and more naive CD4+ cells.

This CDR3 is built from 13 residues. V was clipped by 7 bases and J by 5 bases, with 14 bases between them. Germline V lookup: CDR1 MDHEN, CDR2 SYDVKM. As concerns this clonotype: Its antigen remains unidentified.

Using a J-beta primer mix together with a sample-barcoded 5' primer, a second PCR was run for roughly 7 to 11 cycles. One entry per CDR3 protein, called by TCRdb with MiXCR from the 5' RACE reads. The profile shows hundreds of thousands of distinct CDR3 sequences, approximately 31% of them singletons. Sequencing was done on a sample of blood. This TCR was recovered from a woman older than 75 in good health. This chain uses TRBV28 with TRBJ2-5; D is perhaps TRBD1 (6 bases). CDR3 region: CASIWGLGETQYF. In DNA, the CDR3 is TGTGCCAGCATCTGGGGGCTTGGGGAGACCCAGTACTTC.